This is a list of T cell receptor beta chains from one sample in a study of blood T cell repertoires in COVID-19. Produced via immunoSEQ multiplex PCR; TCRdb's table is partial and in-frame only. The table lists 190,000 or so clones, about 81% of them singletons. Material for sequencing was peripheral blood. The receptor set was obtained from a woman aged 80 or over with COVID-19, enrolled during active disease. The CDR3 runs from the conserved cysteine through the conserved F or W. A D gene is named only where the DNA matches it firmly. Size is omitted from some rows. Given values are once, few, many or a class for expanded clones.

V gene: TRBV6-2/TRBV6-3
clone size: .
D gene: TRBD2
J gene: TRBJ2-7
CDR3 DNA: TGTGCCAGCAGTACGACTAGCGGGAGAAGATCCCACGAGCAGTACTTC
CDR3 protein: CASSTTSGRRSHEQYF

V gene: TRBV28
clone size: once
D gene: .
J gene: TRBJ1-4
CDR3 DNA: TGTGCCAGCGGCCCGTTCAGGGAAAAACTGTTTTTT
CDR3 protein: CASGPFREKLFF

V gene: TRBV19
clone size: .
D gene: .
J gene: TRBJ2-5
CDR3 DNA: TGTGCCAGTAGTACCCCGCTGGAGGGGGAGACCCAGTACTTC
CDR3 protein: CASSTPLEGETQYF

V gene: TRBV5-5
clone size: .
D gene: .
J gene: TRBJ1-4
CDR3 DNA: TGTGCCAGCAGCCCCGGGACACTCAATGAAAAACTGTTTTTT
CDR3 protein: CASSPGTLNEKLFF

V gene: TRBV28
clone size: .
D gene: TRBD2
J gene: TRBJ2-3
CDR3 DNA: TGTGCCAGCAGTTTATGGGGGGGACTAGCGGGAGCAGATACGCAGTATTTT
CDR3 protein: CASSLWGGLAGADTQYF

V gene: TRBV24-1
clone size: .
D gene: .
J gene: TRBJ2-7
CDR3 DNA: TGTGCCACCTCCGGGAACAGCGCCACCCAAGGGGAGCAGTACTTC
CDR3 protein: CATSGNSATQGEQYF

V gene: TRBV7-2
clone size: .
D gene: TRBD1
J gene: TRBJ1-1
CDR3 DNA: TGTGCCACCGACAGGGGAGGAACTGAAGCTTTCTTT
CDR3 protein: CATDRGGTEAFF

V gene: TRBV12-5
clone size: once
D gene: .
J gene: TRBJ2-6
CDR3 DNA: TGTGCTAGTGGTTTGGCCAACAAAGACACCTCTGGGGCCAACGTCCTGACTTTC
CDR3 protein: CASGLANKDTSGANVLTF

V gene: TRBV29-1
clone size: .
D gene: TRBD2
J gene: TRBJ2-5
CDR3 DNA: TGCAGCGTTGGGACAGCGGGAGTAGAGACCCAGTACTTC
CDR3 protein: CSVGTAGVETQYF

V gene: TRBV28
clone size: .
D gene: TRBD1
J gene: TRBJ1-2
CDR3 DNA: TGTGCCAGCGAACAAACGGACAGGGGGCATGGCTACACCTTC
CDR3 protein: CASEQTDRGHGYTF

V gene: TRBV9
clone size: .
D gene: TRBD1
J gene: TRBJ1-1
CDR3 DNA: TGTGCCAGCAGCGTAGGCCCGGGGACAGGGATCACTGAAGCTTTCTTT
CDR3 protein: CASSVGPGTGITEAFF

V gene: TRBV11-2
clone size: .
D gene: .
J gene: TRBJ2-7
CDR3 DNA: TGTGCCAGCAGCTTAACCGGCCAGGGTTTCTACGAGCAGTACTTC
CDR3 protein: CASSLTGQGFYEQYF

V gene: TRBV5-1
clone size: .
D gene: TRBD1
J gene: TRBJ2-2
CDR3 DNA: TGCGCCAGCAGCCAAGGACAGGGAGTAAACACCGGGGAGCTGTTTTTT
CDR3 protein: CASSQGQGVNTGELFF

V gene: TRBV7-9
clone size: .
D gene: TRBD1
J gene: TRBJ2-6
CDR3 DNA: TGTGCCAGCAGCTTAGGCGGACAGGGGTTGCTGGCTGGGGCCAACGTCCTGACTTTC
CDR3 protein: CASSLGGQGLLAGANVLTF

V gene: TRBV7-2
clone size: .
D gene: TRBD1
J gene: TRBJ1-5
CDR3 DNA: TGTGCCAGCAGCTTACGGACAGGGCCCAATCAGCCCCAGCATTTT
CDR3 protein: CASSLRTGPNQPQHF

V gene: TRBV28
clone size: .
D gene: TRBD2
J gene: TRBJ2-5
CDR3 DNA: TGTGCCAGCAGTGACGGGGGGGTTATAGAGACCCAGTACTTC
CDR3 protein: CASSDGGVIETQYF

V gene: TRBV6-5
clone size: .
D gene: TRBD2
J gene: TRBJ2-7
CDR3 DNA: TGTGCCAGCAGCCTACTAGCGGCCGTTACCTACGAGCAGTACTTC
CDR3 protein: CASSLLAAVTYEQYF

V gene: TRBV27
clone size: .
D gene: .
J gene: TRBJ1-1
CDR3 DNA: TGTGCCAGCAGTTTATTGGGGGGAGGCACTGAAGCTTTCTTT
CDR3 protein: CASSLLGGGTEAFF

V gene: TRBV2
clone size: .
D gene: .
J gene: TRBJ2-3
CDR3 DNA: TGTGCCAGCATCGGACTGTCCAGCACAGATACGCAGTATTTT
CDR3 protein: CASIGLSSTDTQYF

V gene: TRBV29-1
clone size: once
D gene: TRBD1
J gene: TRBJ2-3
CDR3 DNA: TGCAGCGTGACAGGGGGTGGCCCAGATACGCAGTATTTT
CDR3 protein: CSVTGGGPDTQYF

V gene: TRBV5-1
clone size: .
D gene: .
J gene: TRBJ2-5
CDR3 DNA: TGCGCCAGCAGCTTGATGACAGTCCAAGAGACCCAGTACTTC
CDR3 protein: CASSLMTVQETQYF

V gene: TRBV27
clone size: .
D gene: TRBD2
J gene: TRBJ2-3
CDR3 DNA: TGTGCCAGCAGTTCGGGCGGCGGGAGACCCAGCACAGATACGCAGTATTTT
CDR3 protein: CASSSGGGRPSTDTQYF

V gene: TRBV24-1
clone size: .
D gene: TRBD1
J gene: TRBJ2-3
CDR3 DNA: TGTGCCACCAGACCACGGGACAGGGGACCCAACCGGCCCACAGATACGCAGTATTTT
CDR3 protein: CATRPRDRGPNRPTDTQYF

V gene: TRBV4-2
clone size: .
D gene: TRBD2
J gene: TRBJ2-1
CDR3 DNA: TGTGCCAGCAGCCAAGAGCTAGCGGGGGAGTGGGATGAGCAGTTCTTC
CDR3 protein: CASSQELAGEWDEQFF

V gene: TRBV11-2
clone size: few
D gene: .
J gene: TRBJ1-2
CDR3 DNA: TGTGCCAGCAGCACCAACAGGGAGTCGAACACCTTC
CDR3 protein: CASSTNRESNTF

V gene: TRBV10-3
clone size: .
D gene: .
J gene: TRBJ2-3
CDR3 DNA: TGTGCCATCAGGCGGGGACTGACTAGCACAGATACGCAGTATTTT
CDR3 protein: CAIRRGLTSTDTQYF

V gene: TRBV18
clone size: .
D gene: TRBD1
J gene: TRBJ2-2
CDR3 DNA: TGTGCCAGCTCACCATCCTCACAGGGGGCGGCCGGGGAGCTGTTTTTT
CDR3 protein: CASSPSSQGAAGELFF

V gene: TRBV7-9
clone size: once
D gene: TRBD1
J gene: TRBJ1-1
CDR3 DNA: TGTGCCAGCAGCCGGGACAGTCACACTGAAGCTTTCTTT
CDR3 protein: CASSRDSHTEAFF

V gene: TRBV6-5
clone size: .
D gene: TRBD1
J gene: TRBJ2-1
CDR3 DNA: TGTGCCAGCAGGATGGGACAGGGGGCGGGTGAGCAGTTCTTC
CDR3 protein: CASRMGQGAGEQFF

V gene: TRBV4-2
clone size: few
D gene: TRBD1
J gene: TRBJ1-1
CDR3 DNA: TGTGCCAGCAGCCAGTCAGGGGGCACTGAAGCTTTCTTT
CDR3 protein: CASSQSGGTEAFF

V gene: TRBV5-6
clone size: once
D gene: .
J gene: TRBJ1-2
CDR3 DNA: TGTGCCAGCAGCTTGGCATGGGGCAGAAATGGCTACACCTTC
CDR3 protein: CASSLAWGRNGYTF

V gene: TRBV27
clone size: .
D gene: TRBD1
J gene: TRBJ1-4
CDR3 DNA: TGTGCCAGCAGTTTATATGGTCCAGGACAGGGGCGGGAAAAACTGTTTTTT
CDR3 protein: CASSLYGPGQGREKLFF

V gene: TRBV5-6
clone size: .
D gene: TRBD1
J gene: TRBJ2-5
CDR3 DNA: TGTGCCAGCAGCTTGATGGGGAGGGGACAGGGCCAAGAGACCCAGTACTTC
CDR3 protein: CASSLMGRGQGQETQYF

V gene: TRBV7-9
clone size: once
D gene: .
J gene: TRBJ1-1
CDR3 DNA: TGTGCCAGCAGCTACAGGGCTTTGGGCACTGAAGCTTTCTTT
CDR3 protein: CASSYRALGTEAFF

V gene: TRBV5-1
clone size: .
D gene: TRBD1
J gene: TRBJ2-1
CDR3 DNA: TGCGCCAGCAGCTTGGGGACAGGGGCTGGCAATGAGCAGTTCTTC
CDR3 protein: CASSLGTGAGNEQFF

V gene: TRBV12-3/TRBV12-4
clone size: .
D gene: .
J gene: TRBJ2-7
CDR3 DNA: TGTGCCAGCAGTTTAGCAGGGGTCTACGAGCAGTACTTC
CDR3 protein: CASSLAGVYEQYF

V gene: TRBV21-1
clone size: .
D gene: .
J gene: TRBJ2-2
CDR3 DNA: TGTGCCAGCGTCGGGGACAGGGAATGGACCGGGGAGCTGTTTTTT
CDR3 protein: CASVGDREWTGELFF

V gene: TRBV19
clone size: few
D gene: .
J gene: TRBJ1-5
CDR3 DNA: TGTGCCAGTCTTCGGGCGGCGGGTACAAATCAGCCCCAGCATTTT
CDR3 protein: CASLRAAGTNQPQHF

V gene: TRBV6-5
clone size: few
D gene: .
J gene: TRBJ2-1
CDR3 DNA: TGTGCCAGCAGCACATACAATGAGCAGTTCTTC
CDR3 protein: CASSTYNEQFF

V gene: TRBV27
clone size: .
D gene: .
J gene: TRBJ2-1
CDR3 DNA: TGTGCCAGCAGTTTTTCCCGGCGGAGCTCCTACAATGAGCAGTTCTTC
CDR3 protein: CASSFSRRSSYNEQFF

V gene: TRBV13
clone size: .
D gene: TRBD1
J gene: TRBJ2-2
CDR3 DNA: TGTGCCAGCAGCGAGGGGGCTGGGGAGCTGTTTTTT
CDR3 protein: CASSEGAGELFF

V gene: TRBV19
clone size: many
D gene: TRBD1
J gene: TRBJ1-4
CDR3 DNA: TGTGCCAGTAGTGCCCGGGACAGGAACGAAAAACTGTTTTTT
CDR3 protein: CASSARDRNEKLFF

V gene: TRBV9
clone size: .
D gene: TRBD1
J gene: TRBJ1-1
CDR3 DNA: TGTGCCAGCAGCGTAGACAGGGGTGACACTGAAGCTTTCTTT
CDR3 protein: CASSVDRGDTEAFF

V gene: TRBV10-1
clone size: .
D gene: TRBD2
J gene: TRBJ2-2
CDR3 DNA: TGCGCCAGCAGTCCCTCGACTAGCGGGGCCCCGAACACCGGGGAGCTGTTTTTT
CDR3 protein: CASSPSTSGAPNTGELFF

V gene: TRBV5-4
clone size: .
D gene: TRBD2
J gene: TRBJ2-7
CDR3 DNA: TGTGCCAGCAGCACCTCGACTAGCGGGAGATACGAGCAGTACTTC
CDR3 protein: CASSTSTSGRYEQYF

V gene: TRBV5-1
clone size: .
D gene: .
J gene: TRBJ2-3
CDR3 DNA: TGCGCCAGCAGCTTGGCTGACAGCCGCACAGATACGCAGTATTTT
CDR3 protein: CASSLADSRTDTQYF

V gene: TRBV2
clone size: few
D gene: TRBD1
J gene: TRBJ1-1
CDR3 DNA: TGTGCCAGCAGATCTAGGACAGGGGAGTCTGAAGCTTTCTTT
CDR3 protein: CASRSRTGESEAFF

V gene: TRBV4-1
clone size: .
D gene: .
J gene: TRBJ2-3
CDR3 DNA: TGCGCCAGCAGCCGGGCAGAGTACACAGATACGCAGTATTTT
CDR3 protein: CASSRAEYTDTQYF

V gene: TRBV5-4
clone size: .
D gene: TRBD2
J gene: TRBJ2-1
CDR3 DNA: TGTGCCAGCAGCTTGGGCGGGGGGGCATCCTACAATGAGCAGTTCTTC
CDR3 protein: CASSLGGGASYNEQFF

V gene: TRBV30
clone size: once
D gene: .
J gene: TRBJ2-7
CDR3 DNA: TGTGCCTGGAGTGTCTTGACCGGACTCTCCTACGAGCAGTACTTC
CDR3 protein: CAWSVLTGLSYEQYF